This paragraph covers one T cell receptor beta chain sequence. This specimen comes from a study of blood T cell repertoires in COVID-19. Study-wide background: Samples of COVID-19 (acute and convalescent) were obtained from the United States, Italy and Spain. PBMCs, B-cell-depleted T cells, or T cells provided the cDNA or gDNA that made up the material.

This CDR3 comprises 15 residues. V shed 0 bases and J 3 bases; nucleotides not matched to a gene: 5. Looked up from germline, CDR1 is SGHRS and CDR2 is YFSETQ. In the authors' workflow: Scientists estimated how many nucleated cells there were by amplifying reference gene primers. Profiled with immunoSEQ multiplex PCR; TCRdb holds only in-frame clones, not every one. D and trimming come from the DNA, and the V and J calls and clone size come from that table. The table shows over 110,000 clones, with 80% occurring only once. The sequence derives from a man in his sixties or seventies who had recovered from COVID-19. The chain is built from TRBV5-1 and TRBJ2-5; 7 bases map to TRBD1. The material sequenced was peripheral blood. CDR3 residues: CASSLAGTEKETQYF. The CDR3 DNA reads TGCGCCAGCAGCTTGGCCGGGACAGAAAAAGAGACCCAGTACTTC.